This T cell receptor (beta chain) came from a study of blood T cell repertoires in COVID-19. Study information: Acute-phase and convalescent COVID-19 samples originated in the United States, Italy and Spain.

CDR1 and CDR2 from the germline V gene are MNHEY and SMNVEV (reference sequence). Germline trimming cut 5 bases from V and 16 bases from J; bases unmatched to any gene: 8. The CDR3 runs to 12 residues. Assay: immunoSEQ multiplex PCR; the TCRdb copy retains only in-frame clones and omits some. The sample holds around 200,000 clones, roughly 88% seen once. The chain is built from TRBV27 and TRBJ2-1; 10 nucleotides agree with TRBD1. This sequence was found in a woman in her 40s with COVID-19, enrolled during active disease. Specimen: peripheral blood. CDR3 in DNA: TGTGCCAGCAGTGACAGGGGGCTTTGGGTCTTCTTC. It is translated as CASSDRGLWVFF.